The present entry profiles one TCR beta chain with its context. The data were taken from a study of cytomegalovirus exposure and HLA in healthy donors. The donors were healthy bone marrow donors. The PCR had 60 Vbeta and 13 Jbeta primers. The table came from immunoSEQ multiplex PCR; TCRdb's copy has only in-frame clones and leaves some out. The sample shows over 30,000 clones, roughly 80% of them seen only once. The trim removed 2 bases at V and 4 bases at J, leaving 12 bases unmatched. Germline CDR1 reads MNHNS; CDR2 reads SASEGT. CDR3 length: 17 residues. The material sequenced was PBMCs. This receptor was obtained from a male donor in good health and CMV-seronegative. The V and J genes are TRBV6-1 and TRBJ2-3, with 7 bases identical to TRBD2. The chain's CDR3 is CASSEIPASGFSDTQYF. In DNA, the CDR3 is TGTGCCAGCAGTGAAATCCCCGCTAGCGGATTCTCAGATACGCAGTATTTT.